These 27 T cell receptor beta chains were all obtained from the same sample, sequenced in a study of blood T cell repertoires in COVID-19. Clones were read by immunoSEQ multiplex PCR, and TCRdb kept only the in-frame ones, dropping some. The top ten clones hold roughly 1.9% of a sample with 100,000 to 150,000 clones, approximately 80% of them seen once. The sequenced material came from peripheral blood. All receptors derive from a man aged 65 to 79 with acute or convalescent COVID-19.

The rearrangement uses TRBV7-2 and TRBJ2-1; tentatively, D is TRBD1 (6 bases). Germline-derived CDR1 and CDR2 are SGHTA and FQGNSA. Trimming stripped 5 bases from V and 10 bases from J, with 21 bases between. This CDR3 region has 15 residues. CDR3 bases: TGTGCCAGCAGCCTCGGACAGTCTAGACACACGGAGCAGTTCTTC. This codes for CASSLGQSRHTEQFF.

A word on this clone: Within the sample, other DNA sequences also encode this same CDR3. This chain joins TRBV5-1 and TRBJ2-5, with D uncertain. Germline-derived CDR1 and CDR2 are SGHRS and YFSETQ. V lost 5 bases and J lost 2, with 13 bases in between. The CDR3 loop spans 14 amino acids. The DNA for the CDR3 is TGCGCCAGCAGTCGCCGACAATTACAAGAGACCCAGTACTTC. The encoded protein is CASSRRQLQETQYF.

The chain couples TRBV27 to TRBJ1-2, with 7 bases identical to TRBD1. The germline gives CDR1 MNHEY, CDR2 SMNVEV (reference sequence). V was pared by 4 bases and J by 5 bases, with 10 bases of the junction left unmatched. The CDR3 is 15 residues long. CDR3 residues: CASSSPQTGKYGYTF. The CDR3 region has the DNA TGTGCCAGCAGTTCACCCCAGACAGGGAAGTATGGCTACACCTTC.

The chain couples TRBV28 to TRBJ1-1; no reliable D call. This CDR3 is 16 amino acids long. Trimming pared 5 bases from V and 3 bases from J, leaving 19 bases between. The V gene's germline CDR1 is MDHEN and CDR2 SYDVKM. The CDR3 nucleotides read TGTGCCAGCAGTATCGTTCCGACATCCCGAGACACTGAAGCTTTCTTT. It translates to CASSIVPTSRDTEAFF.

This rearrangement joins TRBV6-1 to TRBJ1-3; D gene uncertain. CDR1 and CDR2 (germline): MNHNS, SASEGT. Trimming shortened V by 2 bases and J by 0 bases, and 11 bases separated the two germline ends. The CDR3 runs to 16 residues. The CDR3 region has the DNA TGTGCCAGCAGTGAATTTGGCGGGAGCTCTGGAAACACCATATATTTT. This sequence encodes CASSEFGGSSGNTIYF.

V gene TRBV2 combines with J gene TRBJ1-2, with 7 bases fitting TRBD1. Germline V CDR1 and CDR2: SNHLY, FYNNEI. The junction had 15 bases not matched to a gene; V was cut back by 0 bases and J by 5 bases. The CDR3 loop spans 18 amino acids. The CDR3 DNA follows: TGTGCCAGCAGTGAAGCGTCAGGCAGGGGGAGTCGTCGGTATGGCTACACCTTC. It specifies CASSEASGRGSRRYGYTF.

This clone was recorded a few times. The chain combines TRBV24-1 with TRBJ2-7; 7 bases are shared with TRBD1. CDR1 and CDR2 from the germline V gene are KGHDR and SFDVKD. The V gene end was trimmed by 4 bases and the J gene end by 2 bases; junction bases not matched to a gene: 4. The CDR3 contains 14 residues. CDR3 region: CATSESGQTYEQYF. The CDR3 nucleotides are TGTGCCACCAGTGAATCGGGACAGACCTACGAGCAGTACTTC.

This clone was picked up a small number of times. The gene calls are TRBV19 and TRBJ1-4; 8 positions agree with TRBD1. Trimming took 2 bases from V and 7 from J; bases not matched to a gene: 9. Germline CDR1 reads LNHDA; CDR2 reads SQIVND (reference sequence). This CDR3 region has 16 residues. In DNA form, the CDR3 reads TGTGCCAGTAGTATAAGGAGGACAGGGACGGGTGAAAAACTGTTTTTT. Its translation is CASSIRRTGTGEKLFF.

CDR3 sequence: CASSLKPAGPANEQYF. In DNA, the CDR3 is TGTGCCAGCAGTCTAAAGCCCGCGGGGCCTGCGAACGAGCAGTACTTC. The chain combines TRBV3-1 (or the pseudogene TRBV3-2) with TRBJ2-7, with D perhaps TRBD2 (6 bases). This CDR3 contains 16 residues. Germline-derived CDR1 and CDR2 are LGHDT and YNNKEL (reference sequence). Trimming took 6 bases from V and 5 from J, leaving 23 bases between them.

The V gene is TRBV5-5, the J gene TRBJ1-3; D gene uncertain. Trimming left V 1 base short and J 4 bases short, with 15 bases between. Germline V lookup: CDR1 SGHKS, CDR2 YYEKEE (reference sequence). CDR3 length equals 16 residues. Written as DNA, the CDR3 is TGTGCCAGCAGCTTGAATACTCGGGTTACGGGAAACACCATATATTTT. Translating it yields CASSLNTRVTGNTIYF.

This clone was counted only a few times. V usage is TRBV4-1 and J usage is TRBJ2-7, with TRBD2 matching 7 bases. This CDR3 has 15 residues. Trimming at V came to 6 bases and at J to 0 bases, leaving 8 bases not matched to a gene. The germline gives CDR1 MGHRA, CDR2 YSYEKL. The CDR3 here is CASRERDGGSYEQYF. Here the CDR3 DNA reads TGCGCCAGCAGAGAGCGGGACGGAGGCTCCTACGAGCAGTACTTC.

The gene calls are TRBV19 and TRBJ2-7, with TRBD1 matching over 10 bases. The CDR3 totals 14 residues. Trimming took 3 bases from V and 6 from J; bases not matched to a gene: 5. Germline V CDR1 and CDR2: LNHDA, SQIVND (reference sequence). CDR3 amino acids: CASSIRDRGSEQYF. As DNA, the CDR3 is TGTGCCAGTAGTATCCGGGACAGGGGAAGCGAGCAGTACTTC.

The chain couples TRBV28 to TRBJ2-7; 9 nucleotides line up with TRBD1. Germline CDR1 MDHEN, CDR2 SYDVKM. The V segment lost 5 bases and the J segment 4 bases; nucleotides outside the gene matches: 9. The CDR3 contains 15 residues. The CDR3 reads CASSTRPGQGYEQYF. The CDR3 region has the DNA TGTGCCAGCAGTACCCGACCGGGACAGGGATACGAGCAGTACTTC. The complete variable domain, with remaining parts taken from reference TRBV28 and TRBJ2-7, reads DVKVTQSSRYLVKRTGEKVFLECVQDMDHENMFWYRQDPGLGLRLIYFSYDVKMKEKGDIPEGYSVSREKKERFSLILESASTNQTSMYLCASSTRPGQGYEQYFGPGTRLTVT.

This clone was recorded only once. The genes are TRBV11-1 and TRBJ1-2, with 7 bases identical to TRBD1. With V trimmed by 5 bases and J by 6 bases, 6 bases remained unmatched. This CDR3 is 13 amino acids long. The V gene's germline CDR1 is SGHAT and CDR2 FQDESV (reference sequence). The CDR3 bases are TGTGCCAGCAGCCGTACAGGGGAGGATGGCTACACCTTC. This translates into CASSRTGEDGYTF.

The chain links TRBV14 to TRBJ2-1; D is perhaps TRBD2 (5 bases). Germline V gene sequence: CDR1 SGHDN, CDR2 FVKESK. V gave up 1 base and J gave up 7 bases, with 11 bases separating them. The CDR3 extends over 14 amino acids. The CDR3, as DNA: TGTGCCAGCAGCCAAGGGGCCCGCGGGAATGAGCAGTTCTTC. It encodes CASSQGARGNEQFF.

The chain links TRBV6-1 to TRBJ1-4; D gene ambiguous. From germline, CDR1 is MNHNS and CDR2 SASEGT. Trimming cost V 2 bases and J 12 bases, with 7 bases left between them. The CDR3 has 11 amino acids. CDR3 nucleotides: TGTGCCAGCAGTGAATACGGGGAACTGTTTTTT. It is translated as CASSEYGELFF.

The chain links TRBV7-2 to TRBJ2-6, with D perhaps matching TRBD1 (5 bases). The length of the CDR3 is 19 residues. Germline-derived CDR1 and CDR2 are SGHTA and FQGNSA. Trimming pared 5 bases from V and 1 base from J, leaving 21 bases between. The CDR3 protein is CASSPQVYIGVSGANVLTF. The CDR3 region has the DNA TGTGCCAGCAGCCCACAGGTCTATATTGGCGTTTCTGGGGCCAACGTCCTGACTTTC. Full variable domain (missing parts from reference TRBV7-2 and TRBJ2-6): GAGVSQSPSNKVTEKGKDVELRCDPISGHTALYWYRQSLGQGLEFLIYFQGNSAPDKSGLPSDRFSAERTGGSVSTLTIQRTQQEDSAVYLCASSPQVYIGVSGANVLTFGAGSRLTVL.

The rearrangement joins TRBV28 to TRBJ1-2; TRBD1 matches at 8 bases. The CDR3 runs 15 residues. Germline values: CDR1 MDHEN, CDR2 SYDVKM. Trimming at V came to 6 bases and at J to 0 bases, leaving 6 bases not matched to a gene. The CDR3 DNA is TGTGCCAGCAGGGCCTGGGACAGGCCTAACTATGGCTACACCTTC. Amino acid sequence: CASRAWDRPNYGYTF.

The V and J genes are TRBV21-1 and TRBJ2-4; TRBD2 is the table's D call, not checked against the DNA. TRBV21-1 is classified as a pseudogene. This CDR3 contains 14 residues. The CDR3 nucleotides are TGTGCCAGCAGCCTAGATCTAGCCAAAAACATTCAGTACTTC. This codes for CASSLDLAKNIQYF.

The chain has TRBV6-5 and TRBJ2-3; maybe TRBD1 (6 bases). The germline V and J ends were trimmed by 7 bases and 0 bases, with 14 bases remaining between them. The germline V gene encodes CDR1 MNHEY and CDR2 SVGAGI. This CDR3 spans 15 amino acids. CDR3 sequence (DNA): TGTGCCAGCACCCTAGGACAGTCAAGCACAGATACGCAGTATTTT. This gives the protein CASTLGQSSTDTQYF.

The chain joins TRBV19 to TRBJ1-3; D gene uncertain. This CDR3 is 17 amino acids long. Looked up from germline, CDR1 is LNHDA and CDR2 is SQIVND (reference sequence). V lost 3 bases, J lost 4 bases, and 19 bases lay in between. In DNA, the CDR3 is TGTGCCAGTAGTATTCGAGGAGGTTCAGAGACCGGAAACACCATATATTTT. Amino acids: CASSIRGGSETGNTIYF.

The chain employs TRBV4-2 and TRBJ2-3; weak D call: TRBD2 (5 bases). The V end lost 0 bases, the J end lost 0 bases, and 10 bases lay between the germline ends. The CDR3 covers 16 residues. Germline CDR1 reads LGHNA; CDR2 reads YNFKEQ. The CDR3 coding sequence is TGTGCCAGCAGCCAAGAGGGCGGGCCTAGCACAGATACGCAGTATTTT. Its translation is CASSQEGGPSTDTQYF.

The chain employs TRBV10-2 and TRBJ1-6; tentatively, D is TRBD1 (5 bases). V was pared by 0 bases and J by 14 bases, with 11 bases between. CDR3 length: 13 residues. Germline assignment: CDR1 WSHSY and CDR2 SAAADI. DNA for the CDR3: TGCGCCAGCAGTGAGTCGCAGGGAACGGCCCTCCACTTT. The encoded protein is CASSESQGTALHF.

This clone was observed a few times. The chain is built from TRBV12-1 and TRBJ2-3; the table names TRBD2, a call not compared with the DNA. TRBV12-1 is a pseudogene. The CDR3 totals 17 residues. The chain's CDR3 is CVPARGLAGGPPDTQYF. The DNA for the CDR3 is TGTGTCCCTGCGCGGGGACTAGCGGGGGGGCCCCCAGATACGCAGTATTTT.

J is TRBJ2-5 and V is TRBV4-1; the D gene is possibly TRBD1 (6 bases). Per germline, CDR1 MGHRA and CDR2 YSYEKL. The V and J ends lost 1 base and 2 bases respectively, with 11 bases between them. CDR3 size: 15 residues. This CDR3 reads CASSQVGTRQETQYF. The CDR3 DNA sequence: TGCGCCAGCAGCCAAGTCGGGACACGTCAAGAGACCCAGTACTTC.

This chain links TRBV2 with TRBJ1-3; possible D gene TRBD1, 6 bases. The CDR3 spans 15 residues. The germline CDR1 and CDR2 sequences are SNHLY and FYNNEI. Trimming took off 6 bases at V and 0 bases at J, with 12 bases between the two ends. CDR3 in amino acids: CASREQGTSGNTIYF. DNA for the CDR3: TGTGCCAGCAGGGAACAGGGAACCTCTGGAAACACCATATATTTT.

A remark on this clone: An end of the junction does not agree with germline; a read error may underlie this. The chain couples TRBV2 to TRBJ2-7; maybe TRBD1 (5 bases). The CDR3 covers 16 residues. The germline gives CDR1 SNHLY, CDR2 FYNNEI. The CDR3 sequence: CASSPTKQAYSNEQYF. The CDR3 nucleotides read TGTGCCAGCAGCCCGACGAAACAGGCATACTCCAACGAGCAGTACTTC.